This T cell receptor (beta chain) originates from a study of preoperative IRX-2 immunotherapy in early breast cancer. The germline V and J ends were trimmed by 8 bases and 0 bases, with 11 bases remaining between them. This CDR3 contains 13 residues. CDR1 and CDR2 from the germline V gene are MNHGY and SAAAGT. Data came from immunoSEQ multiplex PCR; TCRdb stores just in-frame clones and leaves some out. The top ten clones hold 1.5% to 2% of a sample with tens of thousands of clones, roughly 86% of them seen once. Treatment noted: preoperative locoregional IRX-2 cytokine immunotherapy. This phase Ib study tested locoregional IRX-2 cytokine immunotherapy given before surgery.

This clonotype originated in a human donor with breast cancer. The gene calls are TRBV6-8 and TRBJ2-7, with D maybe TRBD2 (6 bases). Sequencing used tumor tissue, obtained after IRX-2 immunotherapy. The CDR3 sequence is CASGVGGSYEQYF. CDR3 DNA: TGTGCCAGCGGGGTGGGGGGCTCCTACGAGCAGTACTTC.